This T cell receptor beta chain was recovered during a study of shared clonotypes between healthy human individuals. Study-wide points: The study found lower generation probabilities in non-shared clonotypes than in those shared by all four donors. Incomplete sequencing of sorted subsets was indicated by rarefaction despite large depth. A generally larger estimated richness was seen in naive subsets than in memory subsets.

V lost 3 bases and J 5 bases, leaving 8 bases between the germline ends. This CDR3 comprises 12 residues. Germline V gene lookup returns CDR1 KGHSH and CDR2 LQKENI. Donors, without exception, were Caucasian adults residing in Nashville, Tennessee. Assay: immunoSEQ multiplex PCR; the TCRdb copy retains only in-frame clones and omits some. The repertoire includes 2 million to 2.5 million clones, 93% of them detected once, and 0.39% sits in the top ten. To note about this clone: No antigen is known for it. Other nucleotide sequences in the sample specify the same CDR3.

The source material was naive CD4+ T cells from PBMCs. Subset in this sample: CD45RA+ positively selected. V gene TRBV18 combines with J gene TRBJ2-7; possible D gene TRBD2, 5 bases. This receptor was identified in a man aged 18 to 29 in good health. Some clones in this sample may be carry-over from other donors' samples. The CDR3 DNA reads TGTGCCAGCTCACCGTCGAGGGACGAGCAGTACTTC. This translates into CASSPSRDEQYF.